Listed below are T cell receptor beta chains from one sample, sequenced in a study of blood T cell repertoires in COVID-19. Generated by immunoSEQ multiplex PCR, the TCRdb table keeps only in-frame clones and is missing some. The repertoire holds almost 500,000 clones, with more than 85% as singletons. Sample: PBMCs or T cells enriched from blood (not recorded which). These TCRs come from a woman aged 60-70 years who had recovered from COVID-19. Each CDR3 is given with its conserved first and last residue. Each record gives: J gene, clone size, V gene, D gene, CDR3 DNA, CDR3 protein. The D gene is left open where the match is weak. The size of a clone is reported for some rows only, either as once, few or many, or as a class for expanded clones.

TRBJ2-7 NA TRBV11-3 TRBD1 TGTGCCAGCAGCCTCCGGACAGGGGGCGCGGGGGAGCAGTACTTC CASSLRTGGAGEQYF
TRBJ1-1 NA TRBV18 TRBD1 TGTGCCAGCTCACCAGGGGACAGGGGGGGTACTGAAGCTTTCTTT CASSPGDRGGTEAFF
TRBJ1-3 NA TRBV5-1 NA TGCGCCAGCCTCCGGGGTGGACTAACTGGAAACACCATATATTTT CASLRGGLTGNTIYF
TRBJ1-4 few TRBV2 TRBD1 TGTGCCAGCAGCGGACAGGCCGAAAAACTGTTTTTT CASSGQAEKLFF
TRBJ2-3 NA TRBV10-3 NA TGTGCCATCAGCAAGACTAGTCCCGCAGATACGCAGTATTTT CAISKTSPADTQYF
TRBJ1-4 NA TRBV6-1 TRBD1 TGTGCCAGCAGTGCAACCCAGGGGGCTGATGAAAAACTGTTTTTT CASSATQGADEKLFF
TRBJ1-3 NA TRBV10-3 TRBD1 TGTGCCATCAGTGAGTTCCAGGGGGAAAACACCATATATTTT CAISEFQGENTIYF
TRBJ1-5 NA TRBV7-7 NA TGTGCCAGCAGCTTAGGGGCGGGGCAGCCCCAGCATTTT CASSLGAGQPQHF
TRBJ1-3 NA TRBV2 NA TGTGCCAGCAGTGAACAGGGCCCGGTTTTCTCTGGAAACACCATATATTTT CASSEQGPVFSGNTIYF
TRBJ2-1 NA TRBV11-2 NA TGTGCCAGCAGCTACAGCTCCTACAATGAGCAGTTCTTC CASSYSSYNEQFF
TRBJ1-2 NA TRBV7-8 TRBD1 TGTGCCAGCAGCATCCGGACAGGAAACTATGGCTACACCTTC CASSIRTGNYGYTF